Presented here are 27 T cell receptor beta chains from one specimen sequenced in a study of T cell changes during pregnancy in multiple sclerosis. The table came from immunoSEQ multiplex PCR; TCRdb's copy has only in-frame clones and leaves some out. The profile covers 45,000 or so clones, with about 89% appearing a single time and approximately 1.2% taken by the ten largest. The material sequenced was CD4+ T cells from peripheral blood mononuclear cells, taken after pregnancy. All receptors derive from a female donor with multiple sclerosis, enrolled in a pregnancy study.

This clone was detected only once. The J gene is TRBJ2-7, the V gene TRBV7-2; D perhaps matches TRBD1 (6 bases). Germline-derived CDR1 and CDR2 are SGHTA and FQGNSA. The CDR3 extends over 15 amino acids. Deletions cut 1 base from V and 2 bases from J, with 12 bases between. CDR3 in amino acids: CASSLDDRSTYEQYF. The CDR3 DNA sequence: TGTGCCAGCAGCTTAGATGACAGGAGTACCTACGAGCAGTACTTC. The variable domain in full, with the rest retrieved from reference TRBV7-2 and TRBJ2-7, is GAGVSQSPSNKVTEKGKDVELRCDPISGHTALYWYRQSLGQGLEFLIYFQGNSAPDKSGLPSDRFSAERTGGSVSTLTIQRTQQEDSAVYLCASSLDDRSTYEQYFGPGTRLTVT.

The V call is TRBV4-2, the J call TRBJ2-7; 10 nucleotides match TRBD1. The germline V gene encodes CDR1 LGHNA and CDR2 YNFKEQ. CDR3 length: 15 amino acids. V gave up 2 bases and J gave up 6 bases; unmatched junction bases: 7. As DNA, the CDR3 is TGTGCCAGCAGCCAACGACAGGGGGCCGGGCGCGAGCAGTACTTC. Translated: CASSQRQGAGREQYF.

The chain carries TRBV10-3 and TRBJ2-5, with 7 nucleotides matching TRBD1. The CDR3 contains 13 residues. V lost 5 bases and J lost 2; bases outside the gene matches: 2. Germline loops: CDR1 ENHRY, CDR2 SYGVKD. The CDR3 region is CAISTGEQETQYF. The CDR3 nucleotides read TGTGCCATCAGTACAGGGGAGCAAGAGACCCAGTACTTC.

J is TRBJ2-7 and V is TRBV10-1; 8 bases are a match to TRBD1. The CDR3 loop spans 13 amino acids. Losses at the gene ends were 3 bases for V and 6 bases for J; bases not matched to a gene: 4. In germline, CDR1 is WNHNN, CDR2 SYGVQD (reference sequence). The CDR3 DNA follows: TGCGCCAGCAGTGACGGACAGGGCGGCGAGCAGTACTTC. It translates to CASSDGQGGEQYF.

The chain employs TRBV7-3 and TRBJ2-5; 8 bases are a match to TRBD1. The length of the CDR3 is 13 residues. Looked up from germline, CDR1 is SGHTA and CDR2 is FQGTGA. The V and J ends lost 3 bases and 4 bases, in that order; junction bases with no gene match: 1. CDR3 DNA sequence: TGTGCCAGCAGCTTTACAGGGGGAGAGACCCAGTACTTC. It yields the protein CASSFTGGETQYF.

The J gene is TRBJ2-1, the V gene TRBV18; 13 positions agree with TRBD2. Germline-derived CDR1 and CDR2 are KGHSH and LQKENI. The CDR3 extends over 18 amino acids. The V and J ends lost 0 bases and 0 bases, in that order; junction bases with no gene match: 2. Here the CDR3 reads CASSPPGLAGSSYNEQFF. DNA of the CDR3: TGTGCCAGCTCACCACCGGGACTAGCGGGGAGCTCCTACAATGAGCAGTTCTTC.

The chain employs TRBV5-1 and TRBJ2-2, with 7 bases matching TRBD2. V shed 4 bases and J 7 bases; nucleotides not matched to a gene: 10. Germline V gives CDR1 SGHRS, CDR2 YFSETQ. This CDR3 is 15 amino acids long. DNA for the CDR3: TGCGCCAGCAGCATTACCGGGACTACAGGCGGGGAGCTGTTTTTT. Residues: CASSITGTTGGELFF.

CDR3 DNA: TGTGCCAGCAGCCAAGCTTTTCGGGGGGGGGTTGGCTACACCTTC. This codes for CASSQAFRGGVGYTF. V usage is TRBV4-2 and J usage is TRBJ1-2; a weak D match, TRBD1 (5 bases). The V and J ends lost 1 base and 7 bases respectively, with 16 bases between them. The CDR3 sequence is 15 residues long. The germline gives CDR1 LGHNA, CDR2 YNFKEQ.

The chain combines TRBV7-2 with TRBJ1-1, with no clear D. V lost 3 bases and J 4 bases, leaving 12 bases between the germline ends. Germline V gene sequence: CDR1 SGHTA, CDR2 FQGNSA. The CDR3 is 14 residues long. DNA for the CDR3: TGTGCCAGCAGCTTTCGTCGGGATGGCACTGAAGCTTTCTTT. It encodes CASSFRRDGTEAFF.

The CDR3 sequence: CASSSTGGFNTIYF. The CDR3 bases are TGCGCCAGCAGCTCGACAGGGGGTTTCAACACCATATATTTT. V usage is TRBV5-1 and J usage is TRBJ1-3; 9 positions match TRBD1. V gave up 3 bases and J gave up 7 bases; unmatched junction bases: 5. This CDR3 region has 14 residues. CDR1 is SGHRS and CDR2 is YFSETQ in the germline V gene. The full variable domain, its missing parts supplied by reference TRBV5-1 and TRBJ1-3, is KAGVTQTPRYLIKTRGQQVTLSCSPISGHRSVSWYQQTPGQGLQFLFEYFSETQRNKGNFPGRFSGRQFSNSRSEMNVSTLELGDSALYLCASSSTGGFNTIYFGEGSWLTVV.

This clone appeared a single time. This chain uses TRBV28 with TRBJ2-3, with 10 bases that match TRBD1. The CDR3 runs 13 residues. Germline CDR1 and CDR2: MDHEN and SYDVKM. The V and J ends lost 6 bases and 3 bases, in that order; junction bases with no gene match: 0. In DNA, the CDR3 is TGTGCCAGCAGGGGACAGGGGACAGATACGCAGTATTTT. It specifies CASRGQGTDTQYF.

In this sample, this clone turned up once. The chain recombines TRBV7-3 with TRBJ1-2; 8 bases map to TRBD1. Germline V gene sequence: CDR1 SGHTA, CDR2 FQGTGA. This CDR3 comprises 14 residues. Trimming at V came to 5 bases and at J to 7 bases, leaving 9 bases not matched to a gene. The CDR3 bases are TGTGCCAGCAGCCTGTACGACAGGGGATCTGGCTACACCTTC. It is translated as CASSLYDRGSGYTF.

V is TRBV5-1 and J is TRBJ2-3; D is possibly TRBD2 (5 bases). CDR3 size: 16 residues. Deletions cut 0 bases from V and 1 base from J, with 12 bases between. Germline CDR1 reads SGHRS; CDR2 reads YFSETQ. Here the CDR3 reads CASSLGLAVGTDTQYF. CDR3 DNA: TGCGCCAGCAGCTTGGGGCTAGCTGTAGGCACAGATACGCAGTATTTT. Full variable domain (rest looked up from reference TRBV5-1 and TRBJ2-3): KAGVTQTPRYLIKTRGQQVTLSCSPISGHRSVSWYQQTPGQGLQFLFEYFSETQRNKGNFPGRFSGRQFSNSRSEMNVSTLELGDSALYLCASSLGLAVGTDTQYFGPGTRLTVL.

This clone was recorded a few times. This chain connects TRBV21-1 to TRBJ2-7; TRBD2 was called by the table and not checked on the DNA. TRBV21-1 is reported as a pseudogene. This CDR3 spans 19 amino acids. The CDR3 sequence: CASKTGQGTSGRPPYEQYF. CDR3 coding DNA: TGTGCCAGCAAGACTGGACAGGGGACTAGCGGGAGGCCCCCCTACGAGCAGTACTTC.

The chain has TRBV7-3 and TRBJ2-2; 7 positions agree with TRBD1. Germline V CDR1 and CDR2: SGHTA, FQGTGA. This CDR3 has 16 amino acids. V was clipped by 4 bases and J by 0 bases; unmatched bases: 5. The CDR3 coding sequence is TGTGCCAGCAGCTCTACCGGGACAGCGAACACCGGGGAGCTGTTTTTT. It yields the protein CASSSTGTANTGELFF.

The rearrangement joins TRBV5-6 to TRBJ2-3, with D perhaps TRBD2 (6 bases). Germline assignment: CDR1 SGHDT and CDR2 YYEEEE. The CDR3 loop spans 19 amino acids. V was pared by 2 bases and J by 4 bases, with 26 bases between. The CDR3, as DNA: TGTGCCAGCAGCTTCCCGGTTCTTAAGTCCGCTAGCGCCCCAGATACGCAGTATTTT. It translates to CASSFPVLKSASAPDTQYF.

This rearrangement joins TRBV28 to TRBJ2-2; 9 nucleotides match TRBD2. With 6 bases clipped from V and 2 bases from J, the junction kept 4 bases outside the gene matches. The CDR3 extends over 15 amino acids. Germline values: CDR1 MDHEN, CDR2 SYDVKM. The CDR3 region has the DNA TGTGCCAGCAGCAAGACTAGCGGAAACACCGGGGAGCTGTTTTTT. It is translated as CASSKTSGNTGELFF. Based on the CDR3 plus reference TRBV28 and TRBJ2-2, the full variable domain is DVKVTQSSRYLVKRTGEKVFLECVQDMDHENMFWYRQDPGLGLRLIYFSYDVKMKEKGDIPEGYSVSREKKERFSLILESASTNQTSMYLCASSKTSGNTGELFFGEGSRLTVL.

The CDR3, as DNA: TGTGCCAGCAGCTTGTCCGGGACAGGAGTCTCCTACGAGCAGTACTTC. Amino acids: CASSLSGTGVSYEQYF. The V and J genes are TRBV7-2 and TRBJ2-7; 8 nucleotides line up with TRBD1. V lost 3 bases to trimming and J lost 0 bases; unmatched junction nucleotides: 7. The CDR3 has 16 amino acids. The V gene's germline CDR1 is SGHTA and CDR2 FQGNSA.

V is TRBV19 and J is TRBJ1-5; tentatively, D is TRBD1 (6 bases). This CDR3 region has 15 residues. V lost 6 bases and J 7 bases, leaving 19 bases between the germline ends. Germline V lookup: CDR1 LNHDA, CDR2 SQIVND (reference sequence). The CDR3 loop reads CASSLLQGGGQPQHF. The CDR3 bases are TGTGCCAGTAGCCTCTTACAGGGTGGGGGCCAGCCCCAGCATTTT.

The V gene is TRBV12-5, the J gene TRBJ1-2; D is uncertain. Per the germline V gene, CDR1 is LGHNT and CDR2 is FRNRAP. CDR3 length equals 13 residues. V was pared by 1 base and J by 4 bases, with 7 bases between. The CDR3 reads CASGLASVYGYTF. CDR3 DNA sequence: TGTGCTAGTGGTTTGGCCAGCGTCTATGGCTACACCTTC.

Here the CDR3 DNA reads TGTGCCACTAGACGGGAGATGAACACTGAAGCTTTCTTT. Translated: CATRREMNTEAFF. This rearrangement joins TRBV6-1 to TRBJ1-1; no clear D. This CDR3 spans 13 amino acids. The V and J ends lost 10 bases and 0 bases respectively, with 12 bases between them. CDR1 MNHNS and CDR2 SASEGT come from the germline V gene.

This clone was observed once. This chain uses TRBV10-3 with TRBJ1-2; a possible D gene is TRBD1 (5 bases). Trimming pared 7 bases from V and 3 bases from J, leaving 9 bases between. This CDR3 is 12 amino acids long. Germline V gene data show CDR1 as ENHRY and CDR2 as SYGVKD. CDR3: CAINQGDYGYTF. CDR3 sequence (DNA): TGTGCCATCAATCAGGGCGACTATGGCTACACCTTC.

This chain uses TRBV27 with TRBJ2-2; D remains ambiguous. The V end was cut by 3 bases, the J end by 1 base, with 9 bases between. Germline lookup yields CDR1 MNHEY and CDR2 SMNVEV (reference sequence). The CDR3 totals 15 residues. The CDR3 is CASSLSFGNTGELFF. The CDR3 DNA follows: TGTGCCAGCAGTTTGTCCTTCGGGAACACCGGGGAGCTGTTTTTT.

The chain joins TRBV5-1 to TRBJ2-7; 13 bases line up with TRBD2. With V trimmed by 4 bases and J by 6 bases, 7 bases remained unmatched. The CDR3 runs to 15 residues. Germline-derived CDR1 and CDR2 are SGHRS and YFSETQ. The CDR3 DNA is TGCGCCAGCAGCGGTACTAGCGGGAGGGCCGGCGAGCAGTACTTC. It encodes CASSGTSGRAGEQYF.

The chain employs TRBV7-8 and TRBJ2-5; D call uncertain. The CDR3 totals 14 residues. Trimming pared 1 base from V and 1 base from J, leaving 7 bases between. The germline gives CDR1 SGHVS, CDR2 FQNEAQ. CDR3 nucleotides: TGTGCCAGCAGCTTAGATCTAAGCCAAGAGACCCAGTACTTC. Protein sequence: CASSLDLSQETQYF.

The chain recombines TRBV19 with TRBJ2-1; TRBD2 agrees at 12 bases. CDR3 length: 17 residues. Trimming removed 5 bases from V and 7 bases from J; junction bases left unmatched: 12. CDR1 and CDR2 (germline): LNHDA, SQIVND (reference sequence). For the CDR3, the DNA is TGTGCCAGTAGTTTTTTCGGAGGACTAGCGGGAAGGAATGAGCAGTTCTTC. Residues: CASSFFGGLAGRNEQFF.

The rearrangement links TRBV28 to TRBJ2-7; D gene ambiguous. This CDR3 region has 12 residues. V gave up 1 base and J gave up 3 bases, with 4 bases separating them. Germline V gene sequence: CDR1 MDHEN, CDR2 SYDVKM. This chain's CDR3 is CASSLSDYEQYF. In DNA, the CDR3 is TGTGCCAGCAGTTTATCAGACTACGAGCAGTACTTC.